The next 29 T cell receptor beta chains were all read from a single sample in a study of cytomegalovirus exposure and HLA in healthy donors. Primers included in the PCR were 60 Vbeta and 13 Jbeta primers. TCRdb's copy holds only in-frame clones and misses some; the assay was immunoSEQ multiplex PCR. The sample yields about 120,000 clones, 80% seen once. The sequenced sample was PBMCs. These receptors originate from a female donor in good health and CMV-seronegative.

This clone turned up a few times. The chain uses TRBV18 and TRBJ2-7; a weak D match, TRBD1 (5 bases). CDR1 and CDR2 from the germline V gene are KGHSH and LQKENI. The CDR3 is made up of 13 amino acids. The V end lost 8 bases, the J end lost 7 bases, and 18 bases lay between the germline ends. CDR3: CASTGIRDGEQYF. In DNA form, the CDR3 reads TGTGCCAGCACAGGAATAAGGGATGGGGAGCAGTACTTC.

This sequence joins TRBV7-6 and TRBJ2-7; 13 nucleotides line up with TRBD2. This CDR3 comprises 16 residues. The J segment lost 1 base and the V segment lost 4 bases, leaving 4 bases of the junction unmatched. Germline CDR1 reads SGHVS; CDR2 reads FNYEAQ. Here the CDR3 DNA reads TGTGCCAGCAGCTCACCACTAGCGGGAGGGTCCTACGAGCAGTACTTC. Its protein product is CASSSPLAGGSYEQYF.

This clone was picked up a small number of times. The genes are TRBV6-7 and TRBJ1-5, with 7 bases that match TRBD1. TRBV6-7 is treated as an ORF (open reading frame) with a function not yet certain. This CDR3 comprises 17 residues. J gave up 6 bases and V 5 bases, and 16 bases lay outside the gene matches. This CDR3 is CASSRQSRDREPQPQHF. CDR3 in DNA: TGTGCCAGCAGTCGGCAATCGCGTGACAGGGAACCTCAGCCCCAGCATTTT.

The J gene is TRBJ2-3, the V gene TRBV19, with TRBD2 matching 10 bases. Germline assignment: CDR1 LNHDA and CDR2 SQIVND (reference sequence). Trimming at V came to 1 base and at J to 6 bases, leaving 7 bases not matched to a gene. The CDR3 is made up of 16 amino acids. DNA of the CDR3: TGTGCCAGTAGTATAGGGGCTAGCGGGAGTCTCGATACGCAGTATTTT. It yields the protein CASSIGASGSLDTQYF.

This clone has only one observation. V and J are TRBV10-1 and TRBJ2-1; D is perhaps TRBD1 (6 bases). Trimming pared 6 bases from V and 1 base from J, leaving 10 bases between. The CDR3 spans 14 residues. Germline CDR1 and CDR2: WNHNN and SYGVQD (reference sequence). CDR3 residues: CASSQGGSYNEQFF. The DNA of the CDR3 is TGCGCCAGCAGCCAAGGGGGATCCTACAATGAGCAGTTCTTC.

This clone was counted a single time. The gene calls are TRBV11-3 and TRBJ2-1; 7 bases agree with TRBD2. After removal of 2 bases from V and 9 bases from J, the junction contained 7 bases not matched to a gene. The CDR3 sequence is 14 residues long. Germline lookup yields CDR1 SGHNT and CDR2 YENEEA. As DNA, the CDR3 is TGTGCCAGCAGCTTATCCGCCCCGGGGGGTGAGCAGTTCTTC. It yields the protein CASSLSAPGGEQFF.

This rearrangement joins TRBV14 to TRBJ2-3; 10 positions agree with TRBD1. V lost 4 bases to trimming and J lost 5 bases; unmatched junction nucleotides: 9. Per the germline V gene, CDR1 is SGHDN and CDR2 is FVKESK. This CDR3 has 16 amino acids. The CDR3 protein is CASSLHPGQGRDTQYF. CDR3 bases: TGTGCCAGCAGCCTGCACCCGGGACAGGGGAGAGATACGCAGTATTTT.

The chain is built from TRBV9 and TRBJ2-1; no definite D call. Germline assignment: CDR1 SGDLS and CDR2 YYNGEE. The CDR3 spans 13 residues. V lost 0 bases and J lost 10, with 11 bases in between. CDR3 loop: CASSVALGTEQFF. The CDR3 DNA sequence: TGTGCCAGCAGCGTAGCTCTAGGTACGGAGCAGTTCTTC.

The J gene is TRBJ2-7, the V gene TRBV15; a possible D gene is TRBD1 (5 bases). There are 14 residues in the CDR3. V was pared by 1 base and J by 5 bases, with 12 bases between. Germline CDR1 reads LNHNV; CDR2 reads YYDKDF (reference sequence). The CDR3 loop is CATSRVRDADEQYF. The CDR3 DNA sequence: TGTGCCACCAGCAGAGTCAGGGATGCCGACGAGCAGTACTTC. Full variable domain (rest looked up from reference TRBV15 and TRBJ2-7): DAMVIQNPRYQVTQFGKPVTLSCSQTLNHNVMYWYQQKSSQAPKLLFHYYDKDFNNEADTPDNFQSRRPNTSFCFLDIRSPGLGDTAMYLCATSRVRDADEQYFGPGTRLTVT.

The genes are TRBV25-1 and TRBJ2-3; TRBD1 is a possible D gene (5 bases). Trimming stripped 5 bases from V and 5 bases from J, with 11 bases between. The CDR3 loop spans 13 amino acids. Germline CDR1 MGHDK, CDR2 SYGVNS. The CDR3 loop is CASSPRAGDTQYF. Written as DNA, the CDR3 is TGTGCCAGCAGTCCCAGGGCCGGAGATACGCAGTATTTT.

Worth noting for this clone: A junction boundary mismatches the germline segment, possibly from a read error. The chain is built from TRBV7-9 and TRBJ1-2; D is perhaps TRBD1 (5 bases). The CDR3 sequence is 17 residues long. The germline V gene has CDR1 SEHNR and CDR2 FQNEAQ (reference sequence). CDR3 sequence (DNA): TGTACCAGCAGCTTAGCACCCGCGCCGGCAGGGCGCGATGGCTACACCTTC. It encodes CTSSLAPAPAGRDGYTF.

V and J are TRBV14 and TRBJ2-7; the match to TRBD2 covers 10 bases. V lost 4 bases, J lost 2 bases, and 11 bases stayed unmatched. The CDR3 contains 17 residues. CDR1 is SGHDN and CDR2 is FVKESK in the germline V gene. CDR3 sequence reads: CASSPRISGRITYEQYF. The DNA of the CDR3 is TGTGCCAGCAGCCCTCGGATTAGCGGGAGGATTACCTACGAGCAGTACTTC.

A single count supports this clone. The gene calls are TRBV5-5 and TRBJ2-5; TRBD1 agrees at 10 bases. The CDR3 runs 16 residues. Germline CDR1 SGHKS, CDR2 YYEKEE (reference sequence). The junction had 7 bases not matched to a gene; V was cut back by 0 bases and J by 5 bases. The CDR3 DNA reads TGTGCCAGCAGCTTGGTGGGGACAGGGGTGATGGAGACCCAGTACTTC. Translating gives CASSLVGTGVMETQYF.

A single count supports this clone. The chain uses TRBV6-5 and TRBJ2-5; 7 bases line up with TRBD1. The DNA end lines up better with TRBJ2-7; the J call may be wrong. Germline V lookup: CDR1 MNHEY, CDR2 SVGAGI. This CDR3 region has 14 residues. The CDR3 nucleotides are TGTGCCAGCAGGCGAGATTCGGGACAGTACGAGCAGTACTTC. Its protein product is CASRRDSGQYEQYF.

CDR3 residues: CASSNYGQNQPQHF. The CDR3 DNA sequence: TGTGCCAGCTCAAACTACGGACAAAATCAGCCCCAGCATTTT. The J gene is TRBJ1-5, the V gene TRBV5-4; tentatively, D is TRBD1 (5 bases). The V gene lost 7 bases and the J gene lost 4 bases, with 15 bases spanning the gap. CDR1 and CDR2 (germline): SGHNT, YYREEE (reference sequence). This CDR3 spans 14 amino acids. Together with reference TRBV5-4 and TRBJ1-5, the CDR3 gives the full variable domain: ETGVTQSPTHLIKTRGQQVTLRCSSQSGHNTVSWYQQALGQGPQFIFQYYREEENGRGNFPPRFSGLQFPNYSSELNVNALELDDSALYLCASSNYGQNQPQHFGDGTRLSIL.

The chain employs TRBV7-9 and TRBJ1-1; D may be TRBD1 (6 bases). V was clipped by 1 base and J by 8 bases, with 14 bases between them. The CDR3 contains 14 residues. Germline lookup yields CDR1 SEHNR and CDR2 FQNEAQ (reference sequence). CDR3: CASSLDSSRGEAFF. The CDR3 bases are TGTGCCAGCAGCTTAGACTCCTCCAGGGGAGAAGCTTTCTTT.

There are a few counts of this clone. The chain joins TRBV7-7 to TRBJ2-1, with TRBD2 matching over 8 bases. J was trimmed by 7 bases and V by 5 bases; bases with no gene match: 13. This CDR3 has 16 amino acids. Germline values: CDR1 SSHAT, CDR2 FNYEAQ (reference sequence). DNA for the CDR3: TGTGCCAGCAGCAAAGAGCGGGGGTTGCCATCAAATGAGCAGTTCTTC. Translated, it gives CASSKERGLPSNEQFF.

V is TRBV10-3 and J is TRBJ1-5; D unclear. Trimming took 2 bases from V and 2 from J, leaving 13 bases between them. This CDR3 is built from 16 residues. Germline V gives CDR1 ENHRY, CDR2 SYGVKD. The CDR3 loop is CAISETGILGNQPQHF. CDR3 in DNA: TGTGCCATCAGTGAGACGGGTATCCTTGGCAATCAGCCCCAGCATTTT.

This clone was counted between two and nine times. The J gene is TRBJ2-3, the V gene TRBV7-3; perhaps TRBD2 as D (6 bases). Trimming shortened V by 5 bases and J by 3 bases, and 12 bases separated the two germline ends. The length of the CDR3 is 14 residues. Germline V lookup: CDR1 SGHTA, CDR2 FQGTGA. CDR3 sequence: CASSPLEGTDTQYF. The CDR3 DNA reads as TGTGCCAGCAGCCCCCTGGAGGGGACAGATACGCAGTATTTT.

V is TRBV7-6 and J is TRBJ2-2; the D gene is possibly TRBD2 (7 bases). The germline V and J ends were trimmed by 1 base and 3 bases, with 9 bases remaining between them. The CDR3 totals 15 residues. Germline assignment: CDR1 SGHVS and CDR2 FNYEAQ. As DNA, the CDR3 is TGTGCCAGCAGCTTAGGCGGGGGCCACACCGGGGAGCTGTTTTTT. It is translated as CASSLGGGHTGELFF. Using reference TRBV7-6 and TRBJ2-2 for the parts outside the CDR3, the full variable domain is GAGVSQSPRYKVTKRGQDVALRCDPISGHVSLYWYRQALGQGPEFLTYFNYEAQQDKSGLPNDRFSAERPEGSISTLTIQRTEQRDSAMYRCASSLGGGHTGELFFGEGSRLTVL.

This clone was seen only once. V is TRBV6-1 and J is TRBJ2-5; 10 bases are a match to TRBD1. This CDR3 is built from 15 residues. Per germline, CDR1 MNHNS and CDR2 SASEGT. Losses at the gene ends were 5 bases for V and 3 bases for J; bases not matched to a gene: 6. The CDR3 region has the DNA TGTGCCAGCAGTTCCGCCGGGACAGGGGAAGAGACCCAGTACTTC. Encoded protein: CASSSAGTGEETQYF.

This rearrangement joins TRBV11-3 to TRBJ2-3; 9 nucleotides agree with TRBD2. CDR1 SGHNT and CDR2 YENEEA come from the germline V gene. V lost 5 bases to trimming and J lost 5 bases; unmatched junction nucleotides: 8. CDR3 length equals 15 residues. The CDR3 DNA reads as TGTGCCAGCAGCCCCGGGGGACTAGCAGAAGATACGCAGTATTTT. Protein: CASSPGGLAEDTQYF.

This chain uses TRBV28 with TRBJ2-3; D is undetermined. Germline values: CDR1 MDHEN, CDR2 SYDVKM. Trimming left V 5 bases short and J 5 bases short, with 23 bases between. The CDR3 loop spans 17 amino acids. The CDR3 loop is CASSIPYRPAPLDTQYF. The CDR3 bases are TGTGCCAGCAGTATACCGTACAGACCGGCCCCCCTAGATACGCAGTATTTT. The variable domain in full, completed from reference TRBV28 and TRBJ2-3, reads DVKVTQSSRYLVKRTGEKVFLECVQDMDHENMFWYRQDPGLGLRLIYFSYDVKMKEKGDIPEGYSVSREKKERFSLILESASTNQTSMYLCASSIPYRPAPLDTQYFGPGTRLTVL.

The genes are TRBV5-1 and TRBJ2-5, with unresolved D. V dropped 4 bases and J dropped 2 bases, with 12 bases sitting between them. Germline CDR1 and CDR2: SGHRS and YFSETQ. The CDR3 has 14 amino acids. The CDR3 DNA reads as TGCGCCAGCAGCCCGCCTAACCTTCAAGAGACCCAGTACTTC. This sequence encodes CASSPPNLQETQYF.

The chain recombines TRBV13 with TRBJ2-1, with D perhaps TRBD2 (6 bases). Per germline, CDR1 PRHDT and CDR2 FYEKMQ (reference sequence). Trimming pared 0 bases from V and 8 bases from J, leaving 23 bases between. CDR3 size: 18 residues. CDR3 residues: CASSLGGAGGAFWDEQFF. In DNA, the CDR3 is TGTGCCAGCAGCTTAGGGGGAGCAGGAGGGGCATTTTGGGATGAGCAGTTCTTC.

The rearrangement uses TRBV6-5 and TRBJ2-3; D call uncertain. The CDR3 has 13 residues. In germline, CDR1 is MNHEY, CDR2 SVGAGI. Trimming left V 8 bases short and J 4 bases short, with 13 bases between. The CDR3, as DNA: TGTGCCAGCCGCCCGCCCGAGTCAGATACGCAGTATTTT. It yields the protein CASRPPESDTQYF.

The chain is built from TRBV5-4 and TRBJ2-3; D ambiguous. This CDR3 contains 16 residues. Germline values: CDR1 SGHNT, CDR2 YYREEE (reference sequence). The germline V and J ends were trimmed by 1 base and 2 bases, with 14 bases remaining between them. The chain's CDR3 is CASSLPGSRATDTQYF. DNA of the CDR3: TGTGCCAGCAGCTTGCCCGGTAGCAGAGCCACAGATACGCAGTATTTT.

The chain employs TRBV5-4 and TRBJ1-3; TRBD1 aligns across 7 bases. Germline trimming cut 4 bases from V and 0 bases from J; bases unmatched to any gene: 10. CDR1 and CDR2 from the germline V gene are SGHNT and YYREEE (reference sequence). This CDR3 is built from 17 residues. The DNA for the CDR3 is TGTGCCAGCAGCCAGGGGGGTCAGAGAGCCTCTGGAAACACCATATATTTT. This codes for CASSQGGQRASGNTIYF.

The genes are TRBV18 and TRBJ1-4; weak D call: TRBD1 (6 bases). The germline gives CDR1 KGHSH, CDR2 LQKENI. The CDR3 is 16 amino acids. V dropped 3 bases and J dropped 0 bases, with 11 bases sitting between them. The CDR3, as DNA: TGTGCCAGCTCACCGTCACAGGGCTCAACTAATGAAAAACTGTTTTTT. Translating gives CASSPSQGSTNEKLFF.